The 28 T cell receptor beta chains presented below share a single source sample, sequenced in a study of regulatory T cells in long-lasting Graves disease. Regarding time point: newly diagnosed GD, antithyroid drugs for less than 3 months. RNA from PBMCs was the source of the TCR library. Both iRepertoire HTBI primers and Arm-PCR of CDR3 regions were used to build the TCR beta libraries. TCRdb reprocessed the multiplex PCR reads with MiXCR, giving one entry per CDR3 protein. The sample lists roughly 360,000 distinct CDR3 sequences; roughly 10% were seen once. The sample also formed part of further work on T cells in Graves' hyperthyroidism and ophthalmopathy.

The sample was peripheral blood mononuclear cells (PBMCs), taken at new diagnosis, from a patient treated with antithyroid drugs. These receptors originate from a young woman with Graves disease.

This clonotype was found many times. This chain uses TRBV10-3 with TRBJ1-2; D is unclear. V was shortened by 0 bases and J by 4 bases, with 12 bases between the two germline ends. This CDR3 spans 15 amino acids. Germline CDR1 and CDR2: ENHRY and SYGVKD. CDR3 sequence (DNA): TGTGCCATCAGTGAGTCGAGAGAGGGCGTCTATGGCTACACCTTC. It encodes CAISESREGVYGYTF.

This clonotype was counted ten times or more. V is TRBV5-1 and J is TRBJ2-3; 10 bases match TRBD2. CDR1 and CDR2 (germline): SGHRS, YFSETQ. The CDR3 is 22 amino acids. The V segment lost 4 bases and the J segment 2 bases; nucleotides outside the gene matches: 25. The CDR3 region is CASSTYKELAGTWRSSTDTQYF. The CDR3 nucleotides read TGCGCCAGCAGCACGTACAAGGAACTAGCGGGGACTTGGAGGTCTTCCACAGATACGCAGTATTTT.

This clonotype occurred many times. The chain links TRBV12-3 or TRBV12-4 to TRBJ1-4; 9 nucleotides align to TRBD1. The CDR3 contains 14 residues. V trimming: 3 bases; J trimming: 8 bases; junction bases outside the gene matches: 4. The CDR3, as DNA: TGTGCCAGCAGTTTCGGACAGGGGAGCGAAAAACTGTTTTTT. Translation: CASSFGQGSEKLFF.

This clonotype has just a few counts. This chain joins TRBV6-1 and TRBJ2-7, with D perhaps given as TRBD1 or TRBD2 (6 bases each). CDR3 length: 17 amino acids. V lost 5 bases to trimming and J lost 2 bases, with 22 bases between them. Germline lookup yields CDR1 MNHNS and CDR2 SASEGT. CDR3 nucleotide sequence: TGTGCCAGCAGTCTCACCCTCAGGGGACTTTTAACCTACGAGCAGTACGTC. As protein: CASSLTLRGLLTYEQYV.

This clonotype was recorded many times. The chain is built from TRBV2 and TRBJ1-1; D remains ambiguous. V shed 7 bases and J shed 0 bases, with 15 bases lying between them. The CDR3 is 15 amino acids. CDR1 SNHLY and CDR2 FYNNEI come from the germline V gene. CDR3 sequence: CASIRYVGMNTEAFF. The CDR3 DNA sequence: TGTGCCAGCATTCGTTACGTGGGGATGAACACTGAAGCTTTCTTT.

The CDR3, as DNA: TGTGCCAGCAGTGAATTGGGGCTAGTGGGGAGCGAGCAGTTCTTC. Protein: CASSELGLVGSEQFF. The V gene is TRBV25-1, the J gene TRBJ2-1; perhaps D is TRBD1 or TRBD2 (5 bases each). CDR3 length equals 15 residues. CDR1 MGHDK and CDR2 SYGVNS come from the germline V gene. V was cut by 1 base and J by 10 bases, with 17 bases left in between.

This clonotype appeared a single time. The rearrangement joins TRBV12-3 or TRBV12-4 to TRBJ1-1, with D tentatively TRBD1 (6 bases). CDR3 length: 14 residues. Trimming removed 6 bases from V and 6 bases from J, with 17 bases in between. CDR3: CASSPPGGQAEAFF. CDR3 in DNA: TGTGCCAGCAGCCCGCCCGGGGGGCAGGCTGAAGCTTTCTTT.

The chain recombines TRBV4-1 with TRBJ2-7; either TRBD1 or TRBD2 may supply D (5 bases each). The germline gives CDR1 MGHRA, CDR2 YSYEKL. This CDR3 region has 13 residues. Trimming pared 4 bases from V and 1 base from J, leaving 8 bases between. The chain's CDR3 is CASSRGISYEQYV. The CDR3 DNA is TGCGCCAGCAGCCGGGGGATATCCTACGAGCAGTACGTC.

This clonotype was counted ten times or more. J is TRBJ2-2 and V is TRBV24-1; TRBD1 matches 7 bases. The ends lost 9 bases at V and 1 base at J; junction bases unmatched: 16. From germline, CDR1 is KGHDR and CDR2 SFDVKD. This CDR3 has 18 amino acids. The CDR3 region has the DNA TGTGCCACCTCCCCTTATGGACAGGCGACCTTGAACACCGGGGAGCTGTTTTTT. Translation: CATSPYGQATLNTGELFF.

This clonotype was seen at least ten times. The CDR3 DNA sequence: TGTGCCAGCAGTTACCCGCCGCCAAATGAGCAGTTCTTC. This encodes CASSYPPPNEQFF. The rearrangement uses TRBV6-2 or TRBV6-3 and TRBJ2-1; D is unclear. In germline, CDR1 is MNHEY, CDR2 SVGEGT. V was cut by 2 bases and J by 7 bases, with 9 bases left in between. The CDR3 consists of 13 residues.

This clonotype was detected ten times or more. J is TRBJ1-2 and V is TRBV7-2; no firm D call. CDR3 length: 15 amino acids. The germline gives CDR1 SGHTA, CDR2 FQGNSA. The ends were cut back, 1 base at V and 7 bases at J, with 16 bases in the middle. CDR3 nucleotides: TGTGCCAGCAGCTTAGAGTTTAGAGAGTCTCTTGGCTACACCTTC. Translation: CASSLEFRESLGYTF.

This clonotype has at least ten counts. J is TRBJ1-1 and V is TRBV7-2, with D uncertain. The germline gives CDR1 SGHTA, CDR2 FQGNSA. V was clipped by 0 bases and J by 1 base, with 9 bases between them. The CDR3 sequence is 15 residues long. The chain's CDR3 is CASSLAEYWNTEAFF. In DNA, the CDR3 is TGTGCCAGCAGCTTAGCGGAGTATTGGAACACTGAAGCTTTCTTT. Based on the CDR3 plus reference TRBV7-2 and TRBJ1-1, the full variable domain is GAGVSQSPSNKVTEKGKDVELRCDPISGHTALYWYRQSLGQGLEFLIYFQGNSAPDKSGLPSDRFSAERTGGSVSTLTIQRTQQEDSAVYLCASSLAEYWNTEAFFGQGTRLTVV.

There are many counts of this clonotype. For the CDR3, the DNA is TGTGCCAGCAGACCTCTAGCGACCGGCACAGATACGCAGTATTTT. It encodes CASRPLATGTDTQYF. The genes are TRBV6-2 or TRBV6-3 and TRBJ2-3; a weak D match, TRBD2 (6 bases). V was shortened by 6 bases and J by 1 base, with 14 bases between the two germline ends. The CDR3 extends over 15 amino acids. Germline V lookup: CDR1 MNHEY, CDR2 SVGEGT.

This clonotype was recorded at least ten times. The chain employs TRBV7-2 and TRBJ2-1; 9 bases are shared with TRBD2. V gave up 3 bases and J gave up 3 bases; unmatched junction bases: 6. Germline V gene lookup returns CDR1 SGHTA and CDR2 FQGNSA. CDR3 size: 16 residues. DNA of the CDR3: TGTGCCAGCAGCTTCGGCGGGAGGGCCCTCTACAATGAGCAGTTCTTC. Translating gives CASSFGGRALYNEQFF.

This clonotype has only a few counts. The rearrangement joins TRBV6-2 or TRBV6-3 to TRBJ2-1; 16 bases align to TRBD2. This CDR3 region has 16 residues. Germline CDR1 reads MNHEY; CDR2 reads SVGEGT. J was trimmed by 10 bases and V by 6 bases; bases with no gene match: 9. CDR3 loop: CASREEGLAGGWEQFF. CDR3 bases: TGTGCCAGCAGGGAGGAGGGACTAGCGGGAGGGTGGGAGCAGTTCTTC.

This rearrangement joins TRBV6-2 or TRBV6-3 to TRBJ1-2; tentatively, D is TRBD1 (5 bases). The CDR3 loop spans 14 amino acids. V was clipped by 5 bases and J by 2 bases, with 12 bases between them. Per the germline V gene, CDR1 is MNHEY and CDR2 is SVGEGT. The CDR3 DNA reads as TGTGCCAGCAGTCAAGACCACAGGAACTATGGCTACACCTTC. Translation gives CASSQDHRNYGYTF.

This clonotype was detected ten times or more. The DNA for the CDR3 is TGCAGCGTTGGTTTTGGGACTGAAGCTTTCTTT. Amino acids: CSVGFGTEAFF. The chain joins TRBV29-1 to TRBJ1-1; D unresolved. The CDR3 has 11 residues. Trimming cost V 4 bases and J 5 bases, with 8 bases left between them. The germline gives CDR1 SQVTM, CDR2 ANQGSEA.

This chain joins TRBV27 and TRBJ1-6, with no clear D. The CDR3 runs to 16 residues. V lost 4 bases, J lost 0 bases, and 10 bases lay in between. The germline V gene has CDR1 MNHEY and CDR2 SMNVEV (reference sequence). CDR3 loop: CASSSYTSSYNSPLHF. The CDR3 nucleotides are TGTGCCAGCAGTTCCTATACAAGCTCCTATAATTCACCCCTCCACTTT.

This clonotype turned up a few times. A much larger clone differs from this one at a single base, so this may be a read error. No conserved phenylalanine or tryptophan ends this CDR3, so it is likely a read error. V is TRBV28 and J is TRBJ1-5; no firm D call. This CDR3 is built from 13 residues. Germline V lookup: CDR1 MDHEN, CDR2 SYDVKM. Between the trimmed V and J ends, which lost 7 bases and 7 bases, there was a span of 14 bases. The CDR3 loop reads CASTRGLGQPQHL. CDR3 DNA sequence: TGTGCCAGCACCAGAGGGCTTGGGCAGCCCCAGCATCTT.

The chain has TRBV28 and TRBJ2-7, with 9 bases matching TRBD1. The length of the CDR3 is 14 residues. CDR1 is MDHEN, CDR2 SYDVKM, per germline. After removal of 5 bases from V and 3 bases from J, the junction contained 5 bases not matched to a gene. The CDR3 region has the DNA TGTGCCAGCAGTGGACAGGGGAAAGTCTACGAGCAGTACTTC. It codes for CASSGQGKVYEQYF.

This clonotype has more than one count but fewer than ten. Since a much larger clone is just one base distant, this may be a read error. CDR3 sequence: CSARPELAGYEQYF. The CDR3 DNA sequence: TGCAGTGCTAGACCCGAGTTAGCGGGGTACGAGCAGTACTTC. The chain combines TRBV20-1 with TRBJ2-7; TRBD2 aligns across 8 bases. Germline trimming cut 2 bases from V and 4 bases from J; bases unmatched to any gene: 7. This CDR3 has 14 amino acids. Germline-derived CDR1 and CDR2 are DFQATT and SNEGSKA (reference sequence).

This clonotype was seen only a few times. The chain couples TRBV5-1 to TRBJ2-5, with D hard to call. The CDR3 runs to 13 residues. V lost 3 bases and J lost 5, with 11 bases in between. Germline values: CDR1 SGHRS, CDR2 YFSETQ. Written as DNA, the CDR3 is TGCGCCAGCAGCTCACCAATGAGGGAGACCCAGTACTTC. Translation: CASSSPMRETQYF.

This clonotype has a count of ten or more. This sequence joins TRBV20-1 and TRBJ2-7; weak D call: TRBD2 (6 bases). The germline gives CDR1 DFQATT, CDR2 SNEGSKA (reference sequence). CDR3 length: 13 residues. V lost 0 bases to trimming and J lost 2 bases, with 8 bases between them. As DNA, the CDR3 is TGCAGTGCTAGAGAACCGGGGGCCTACGAGCAGTACGTC. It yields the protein CSAREPGAYEQYV.

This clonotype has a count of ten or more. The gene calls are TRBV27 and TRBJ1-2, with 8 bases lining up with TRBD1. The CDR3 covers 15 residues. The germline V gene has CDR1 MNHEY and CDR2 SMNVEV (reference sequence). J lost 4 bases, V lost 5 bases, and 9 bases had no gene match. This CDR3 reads CASSPGTGLLYGYTF. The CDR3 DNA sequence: TGTGCCAGCAGTCCTGGGACAGGACTTCTCTATGGCTACACCTTC.

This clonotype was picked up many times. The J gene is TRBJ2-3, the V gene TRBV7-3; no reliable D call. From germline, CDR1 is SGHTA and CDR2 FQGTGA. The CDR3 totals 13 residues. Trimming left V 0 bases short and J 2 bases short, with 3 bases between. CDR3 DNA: TGTGCCAGCAGCTTAACGAACACAGATACGCAGTATTTT. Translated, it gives CASSLTNTDTQYF. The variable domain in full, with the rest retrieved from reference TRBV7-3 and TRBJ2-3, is GAGVSQTPSNKVTEKGKYVELRCDPISGHTALYWYRQSLGQGPEFLIYFQGTGAADDSGLPNDRFFAVRPEGSVSTLKIQRTERGDSAVYLCASSLTNTDTQYFGPGTRLTVL.

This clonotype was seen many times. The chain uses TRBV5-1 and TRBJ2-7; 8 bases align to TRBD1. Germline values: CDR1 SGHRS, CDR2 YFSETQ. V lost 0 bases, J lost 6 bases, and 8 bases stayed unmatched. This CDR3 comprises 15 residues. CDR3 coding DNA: TGCGCCAGCAGCTTGGGAGGGACAGGTAACTTCGAGCAGTACGTC. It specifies CASSLGGTGNFEQYV.

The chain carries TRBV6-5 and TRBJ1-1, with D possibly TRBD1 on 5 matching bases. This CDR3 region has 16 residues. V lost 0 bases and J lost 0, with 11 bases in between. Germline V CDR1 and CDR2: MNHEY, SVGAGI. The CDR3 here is CASSYSDTSMNTEAFF. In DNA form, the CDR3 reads TGTGCCAGCAGTTACTCGGACACCTCTATGAACACTGAAGCTTTCTTT.

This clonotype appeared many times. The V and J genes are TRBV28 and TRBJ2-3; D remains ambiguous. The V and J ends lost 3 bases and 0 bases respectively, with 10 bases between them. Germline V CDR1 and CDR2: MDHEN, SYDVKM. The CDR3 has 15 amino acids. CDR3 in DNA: TGTGCCAGCAGTTTGACTGTGTTTAGCACAGATACGCAGTATTTT. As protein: CASSLTVFSTDTQYF. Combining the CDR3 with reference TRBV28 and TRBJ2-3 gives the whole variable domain DVKVTQSSRYLVKRTGEKVFLECVQDMDHENMFWYRQDPGLGLRLIYFSYDVKMKEKGDIPEGYSVSREKKERFSLILESASTNQTSMYLCASSLTVFSTDTQYFGPGTRLTVL.